A selection of T cell receptor beta chains follows, all from one sample in a study of CXCR3-negative and CXCR3-positive naive CD8 T cells. TCRdb processed the 5' RACE reads again and assigns one entry to each CDR3 protein, with no DNA. The table lists tens of thousands of distinct CDR3 sequences. Sequenced input: naive CXCR3+ CD8+ T cells from blood. The receptor source for this set is a human donor in good health. Some clones in this sample may be carry-over from other donors' samples. Each CDR3 is given with its conserved first and last residue.

v_call,j_call,cdr3_aa
TRBV4-3,TRBJ2-7,CASSQDWGQGVYEQYF
TRBV29-1,TRBJ2-1,CSVEGTINHNEQFF
TRBV29-1,TRBJ1-2,CSVEDLDGYTF
TRBV29-1,TRBJ1-2,CSVYTGTGNYGYTF
TRBV6-2/TRBV6-3,TRBJ2-7,CASGTSGYEQYF
TRBV2,TRBJ2-7,CASSEMGGDPYEQYF
TRBV7-9,TRBJ1-1,CASSLEDRVNTEAFF
TRBV28,TRBJ1-2,CASSRTGANRYGYTF
TRBV28,TRBJ1-4,CASGLTLGVYEKLFF
TRBV27,TRBJ2-4,CASSLNPETNIQYF
TRBV29-1,TRBJ2-3,CSVEGGGVLTDTQYF
TRBV7-9,TRBJ1-1,CASSSGGAGVFF
TRBV29-1,TRBJ1-1,CSVVEDRLLTEAFF
TRBV19,TRBJ2-2,CAVDRYTGELFF
TRBV6-2/TRBV6-3,TRBJ2-1,CASSYYRLAGYNEQFF
TRBV6-6,TRBJ2-7,CASSPDRRSFGF
TRBV20-1,TRBJ1-1,CSAIRPVMNTEAFF
TRBV7-3,TRBJ2-3,CASSIGGSTDTQYF
TRBV21-1,TRBJ1-3,CARLRGFSGNTIYF
TRBV10-3,TRBJ1-6,CAIGGDRDHSPLHF
TRBV6-6,TRBJ2-1,CASSYGVAGGREQFF
TRBV29-1,TRBJ1-2,CSAPIWGGYTF
TRBV28,TRBJ2-5,CASSFGDRGMETQYF
TRBV28,TRBJ2-3,CASSNVFGGVTDTQYF
TRBV7-9,TRBJ2-5,CASSFQRAGQETQYF